These T cell receptor beta chains were read from a single sample in a study of T-cell memory formation after mild COVID-19. TCRdb re-called the 5' RACE reads through MiXCR, storing one row per CDR3 protein. The sample consists of fewer than 140,000 distinct CDR3 sequences, roughly an eighth of them appearing once. The sequencing sample was made of PBMCs or a T cell subset sorted from them (not recorded which). The source is an adult woman who had mild COVID-19 (a few samples of this study predate the infection). Cell type and time point are not known. CDR3s include the opening cysteine and the closing phenylalanine or tryptophan. A D gene is named only where the DNA matches it firmly. Rows give clone size only sometimes, using once, few, many, or a class for an expanded clone.

.	TRBJ2-7	few	TRBV2	CASSGAEQYF	TGTGCCAGCAGTGGGGCCGAGCAGTACTTC
TRBD1	TRBJ2-7	.	TRBV19	CASSILGTGWAREQYF	TGTGCCAGTAGTATCCTCGGGACAGGGTGGGCCAGGGAGCAGTACTTC
TRBD2	TRBJ2-7	many	TRBV6-5	CASSQLAGGYEQYF	TGTGCCAGCAGCCAACTAGCGGGGGGTTACGAGCAGTACTTC
TRBD2	TRBJ2-4	.	TRBV7-9	CASSTPTSGSKNIQYF	TGTGCCAGCAGCACTCCGACTAGCGGGAGCAAAAACATTCAGTACTTC
.	TRBJ2-7	.	TRBV24-1	CATSEQGGGEQYF	TGTGCCACCAGTGAGCAGGGAGGAGGGGAGCAGTACTTC
.	TRBJ1-3	few	TRBV4-1	CASSQETAVYPGNTIYF	TGCGCCAGCAGCCAAGAGACCGCAGTTTATCCTGGAAACACCATATATTTT
.	TRBJ2-3	.	TRBV5-5	CASSSLIHSTDTQYF	TGTGCCAGCAGCTCCTTGATCCATAGCACAGATACGCAGTATTTT
TRBD1	TRBJ2-3	.	TRBV11-3	CASSSRTGGTDTQYF	TGTGCCAGCAGCTCGAGGACAGGGGGCACAGATACGCAGTATTTT
TRBD2	TRBJ2-1	few	TRBV20-1	CSASHRDYSYNEQFF	TGCAGTGCTAGTCACCGGGACTACTCCTACAATGAGCAGTTCTTC
.	TRBJ2-1	many	TRBV13	CASSFRDELNEQFF	TGTGCCAGCAGCTTCCGGGACGAACTAAATGAGCAGTTCTTC
.	TRBJ1-5	few	TRBV28	CASSLTRARTRHF	TGTGCCAGCAGTTTAACTAGGGCGAGGACCCGGCATTTT
TRBD2	TRBJ2-7	.	TRBV5-5	CASSRGLAYEQYF	TGTGCCAGCAGCCGGGGACTAGCCTACGAGCAGTACTTC
.	TRBJ2-2	.	TRBV6-5	CASSAPARGTGELFF	TGTGCCAGCAGTGCCCCTGCCAGGGGCACCGGGGAGCTGTTTTTT
.	TRBJ1-4	few	TRBV12-3/TRBV12-4	CASKSWATTNEKLFF	TGTGCCAGCAAAAGCTGGGCAACAACTAATGAAAAACTGTTTTTT
.	TRBJ2-1	many	TRBV13	CASSLGQAGNEQFF	TGTGCCAGCAGCCTGGGACAAGCGGGAAATGAGCAGTTCTTC
.	TRBJ1-2	.	TRBV15	CSTSRDLLQGWRQAF	TGTTCCACCAGCAGAGACCTTCTACAGGGATGGCGGCAAGCCTTC
TRBD1	TRBJ2-7	few	TRBV20-1	CSARDRGGPYEQYF	TGCAGTGCGCGGGACAGGGGGGGCCCCTACGAGCAGTACTTC
TRBD2	TRBJ2-5	few	TRBV20-1	CSARAGGQETQYF	TGCAGTGCTAGAGCGGGAGGGCAAGAGACCCAGTACTTC
.	TRBJ1-5	few	TRBV4-1	CASSRTDGGGQPQHF	TGCGCCAGCAGCCGGACAGATGGAGGGGGTCAGCCCCAGCATTTT
.	TRBJ2-3	few	TRBV7-3	CASSSLGHTDTQYF	TGTGCCAGCAGCTCGCTCGGACACACAGATACGCAGTATTTT
TRBD2	TRBJ2-1	.	TRBV7-2	CASSPLEGGSWNEQFF	TGTGCCAGCAGCCCCCTGGAGGGAGGGAGCTGGAATGAGCAGTTCTTC